This T cell receptor beta chain is from a study of T-cell reconstitution after alpha-beta-depleted transplantation in children. At least ten counts were recorded for this clonotype. The antigen is undetermined. Construction of the TCRbeta library involved unique molecular identifiers. MiXCR, run by TCRdb on the PCR reads, gives a single entry per CDR3 protein. The repertoire consists of approximately 130,000 distinct CDR3 sequences, with 9.5% to 10% occurring once and the leading ten covering approximately 25%. Study results and caveats: Several hundred graft clones that had expanded were reportedly the source of alpha-beta T cells about two months after transplant.

The CDR3 is 12 residues long. V was clipped by 6 bases and J by 6 bases, with 8 bases between them. The source was PBMCs, mostly from graft donor cells, collected 180 days after TCRalphabeta/CD19-depleted stem cell transplant. This chain connects TRBV12-3 or TRBV12-4 to TRBJ2-2, with D unresolved. The clonotype comes from a girl in the first two years of life who had a stem cell transplant for combined immunodeficiency, so the T cells may come from the graft donor. This CDR3 reads CASSLTSGELFF. The CDR3 DNA is TGTGCCAGCAGCCTAACTTCCGGGGAGCTGTTTTTT.